This T cell receptor (beta chain) is from a study of blood T cell repertoires in COVID-19. The method was immunoSEQ multiplex PCR; TCRdb's version includes in-frame clones alone and lacks a portion of them. The data hold about 380,000 clones, with over 75% observed a single time. The CDR3 is 15 amino acids. Germline assignment: CDR1 MGHRA and CDR2 YSYEKL. The V gene end was trimmed by 4 bases and the J gene end by 8 bases; junction bases not matched to a gene: 9. Ages ranged from roughly 18 to 95 years, with residence in 20 to 30 US areas. Participants were placed into cohorts based on the clinical history they reported.

The chain combines TRBV4-1 with TRBJ2-1; TRBD1 agrees at 9 bases. This sequence originates from a man aged 25 to 40 who had recovered from COVID-19. The sequenced sample was PBMCs or T cells enriched from blood (not recorded which). Written as DNA, the CDR3 is TGCGCCAGCAGCCGAGGGGGACAGGGAGGCTATGAGCAGTTCTTC. This encodes CASSRGGQGGYEQFF.